A single sample is the source of the 14 T cell receptor beta chains below, sequenced in a study of CD8+ T cells in alopecia areata. Treatment indicated: oral pan-JAK inhibitor, 5-10 mg twice daily. Sequencing relied on a cDNA template that was reverse transcribed from extracted RNA. The repertoire was sequenced with immunoSEQ multiplex PCR; TCRdb's copy has only in-frame clones and lacks some. This table has 80,000 to 100,000 clones, about 40% appearing once. Sequencing used CD8+ T cells sorted from blood, obtained at week 24, from a patient treated with tofacitinib. The origin of the receptors is a human donor with alopecia areata.

This chain connects TRBV19 to TRBJ2-1; TRBD1 aligns across 7 bases. Germline CDR1 LNHDA, CDR2 SQIVND (reference sequence). The CDR3 extends over 13 amino acids. Trimming removed 6 bases from V and 6 bases from J; junction bases left unmatched: 5. The CDR3 loop is CASRTGLVNEQFF. The CDR3 DNA reads as TGTGCCAGTAGGACAGGGCTTGTCAATGAGCAGTTCTTC.

This clone was counted only a few times. This chain uses TRBV4-1 with TRBJ2-7; TRBD2 might be the D (6 bases). This CDR3 is built from 14 residues. Trimming cost V 4 bases and J 2 bases, with 12 bases left between them. Germline V gene data show CDR1 as MGHRA and CDR2 as YSYEKL. CDR3 sequence (DNA): TGCGCCAGCAGCCCGGGCCGGAGGGCCTACGAGCAGTACTTC. Residues: CASSPGRRAYEQYF.

The chain carries TRBV27 and TRBJ2-1; D perhaps matches TRBD2 (5 bases). V was trimmed by 8 bases and J by 4 bases, leaving 21 bases between them. Germline V gene lookup returns CDR1 MNHEY and CDR2 SMNVEV (reference sequence). CDR3 length: 16 residues. CDR3 bases: TGTGCCAGCCGTAGTATAGGAGGACTCGATTACAATGAGCAGTTCTTC. Translation gives CASRSIGGLDYNEQFF.

The rearrangement links TRBV9 to TRBJ2-5; no clear D. CDR3 length equals 13 residues. Between the trimmed V and J ends, which lost 3 bases and 5 bases, there was a span of 11 bases. Germline V gene data show CDR1 as SGDLS and CDR2 as YYNGEE. Written as DNA, the CDR3 is TGTGCCAGCAGCGCCGACATCATGGAGACCCAGTACTTC. It encodes CASSADIMETQYF.

The chain couples TRBV13 to TRBJ2-7, with D perhaps matching TRBD1 or TRBD2 (5 bases each). V lost 3 bases, J lost 0 bases, and 12 bases lay in between. The CDR3 is made up of 15 amino acids. The germline CDR1 and CDR2 sequences are PRHDT and FYEKMQ (reference sequence). The CDR3 nucleotides are TGTGCCAGCAGCTTGAGGGACGAAAGCTCCTACGAGCAGTACTTC. Its protein is CASSLRDESSYEQYF.

A single count supports this clone. The chain is built from TRBV7-9 and TRBJ2-5; 7 bases are a match to TRBD1. Per germline, CDR1 SEHNR and CDR2 FQNEAQ (reference sequence). The CDR3 loop spans 15 amino acids. The trim removed 4 bases at V and 3 bases at J, leaving 8 bases unmatched. CDR3 protein: CASSSRTGSEETQYF. The CDR3 DNA reads as TGTGCCAGCAGCTCCCGGACAGGCTCTGAAGAGACCCAGTACTTC. Full variable domain (outside the CDR3, taken from reference TRBV7-9 and TRBJ2-5): DTGVSQNPRHKITKRGQNVTFRCDPISEHNRLYWYRQTLGQGPEFLTYFQNEAQLEKSRLLSDRFSAERPKGSFSTLEIQRTEQGDSAMYLCASSSRTGSEETQYFGPGTRLLVL.

This clone was seen more than once but under ten times. An end of the junction differs from the germline gene, which may be a read error. The gene calls are TRBV29-1 and TRBJ2-7; no reliable D call. This CDR3 region has 13 residues. CDR1 SQVTM and CDR2 ANQGSEA come from the germline V gene. The CDR3 region has the DNA TGCAGCGTTAAAGATGGACGGGCCTACGAGCAGTACTTC. This codes for CSVKDGRAYEQYF.

On this clone: Different DNA sequences within this sample yield the same CDR3. V usage is TRBV27 and J usage is TRBJ2-3; the D gene is possibly TRBD1 (6 bases). There are 14 residues in the CDR3. Trimming removed 4 bases at V and 0 bases at J, with 8 bases between. Germline CDR1 and CDR2: MNHEY and SMNVEV (reference sequence). CDR3 in DNA: TGTGCCAGCAGTTCCAGGGGTAGCACAGATACGCAGTATTTT. This sequence encodes CASSSRGSTDTQYF.

CDR3 sequence reads: CASSAGTGYHEQYF. CDR3 sequence (DNA): TGTGCCAGCAGCGCCGGGACAGGGTACCACGAGCAGTACTTC. The V call is TRBV9, the J call TRBJ2-7, with TRBD1 matching over 9 bases. V was clipped by 3 bases and J by 5 bases; unmatched bases: 6. The germline CDR1 and CDR2 sequences are SGDLS and YYNGEE. CDR3 length: 14 amino acids.

This chain joins TRBV10-2 and TRBJ2-1, with D uncertain. Germline V gene data show CDR1 as WSHSY and CDR2 as SAAADI. The CDR3 is 12 residues long. V lost 8 bases and J 10 bases, leaving 15 bases between the germline ends. The CDR3 sequence: CASGRGPREQFF. CDR3 sequence (DNA): TGCGCCAGCGGTCGTGGCCCTAGGGAGCAGTTCTTC.

The genes are TRBV27 and TRBJ1-5, with D perhaps matching TRBD1 (6 bases). The CDR3 has 15 residues. Germline loops: CDR1 MNHEY, CDR2 SMNVEV (reference sequence). Trimming shortened V by 6 bases and J by 7 bases, and 19 bases separated the two germline ends. CDR3 in DNA: TGTGCCAGCAGCTACATCGGGGGGGCCGAACAGCCCCAGCATTTT. It is translated as CASSYIGGAEQPQHF.

CDR3 sequence reads: CASSLVASGRISYNEQFF. The CDR3 DNA sequence: TGTGCCAGCAGCTTAGTAGCTAGCGGGAGAATATCCTACAATGAGCAGTTCTTC. V usage is TRBV7-8 and J usage is TRBJ2-1, with 10 bases identical to TRBD2. This CDR3 region has 18 residues. Germline CDR1 and CDR2: SGHVS and FQNEAQ. V shed 1 base and J 1 base; nucleotides not matched to a gene: 7.

The V and J genes are TRBV4-2 and TRBJ2-7, with TRBD2 matching over 14 bases. The trim removed 1 base at V and 2 bases at J, leaving 7 bases unmatched. CDR1 is LGHNA and CDR2 is YNFKEQ in the germline V gene. This CDR3 is built from 18 residues. For the CDR3, the DNA is TGTGCCAGCAGCCAAGGCCCGGGACTAGCGGGAGACCCCTACGAGCAGTACTTC. Translating it yields CASSQGPGLAGDPYEQYF.

The chain links TRBV10-2 to TRBJ2-5, with TRBD1 identical over 7 bases. Trimming removed 5 bases from V and 3 bases from J; junction bases left unmatched: 3. CDR3 length equals 13 residues. Germline CDR1 and CDR2: WSHSY and SAAADI. CDR3 bases: TGCGCCAGCAGTCCGACAGGGAAAGAGACCCAGTACTTC. Translating it yields CASSPTGKETQYF.